Below are 16 T cell receptor beta chains sequenced from a single sample in a study of T cells in Graves' hyperthyroidism and ophthalmopathy (dated by TCRdb to about 2019). The library was produced with multiplex PCR. The data were produced on an Illumina HiSeq 2000. Amplification of TCR beta CDR3 regions was carried out from RNA transcripts. For the first round of RT-PCR on the TCR CDR3, the HTBI primer set was used together with the Qiagen OneStep RT-PCR kit. TCRdb reanalyzed the raw reads on its own, using fastp at Q25 for trimming and MiXCR for clone calling, and kept in-frame beta chains. All rows with the same CDR3 protein become a single entry with the most common DNA and genes. This sample comprises hundreds of thousands of distinct CDR3 sequences, approximately 14% of them detected only once. The top ten constitute almost 6% of the sample. Source material: blood. The receptors come from a woman aged 30 to 39 with Graves' hyperthyroidism that later progressed to Graves' ophthalmopathy.

The sample holds a few counts of this clonotype. The rearrangement joins TRBV6-1 to TRBJ1-4; unclear D gene. Germline V CDR1 and CDR2: MNHNS, SASEGT. Trimming left V 7 bases short and J 10 bases short, with 16 bases between. This CDR3 has 13 amino acids. DNA for the CDR3: TGTGCCAGCAACTCCGCACCTGAGGGAAAACTGTTTTTT. Translation gives CASNSAPEGKLFF.

This clonotype was observed many times. This rearrangement joins TRBV30 to TRBJ1-1; D is unresolved. V lost 5 bases to trimming and J lost 1 base, with 11 bases between them. Germline V gene sequence: CDR1 GTSNPN, CDR2 SVGIG (reference sequence). This CDR3 spans 13 amino acids. CDR3 coding DNA: TGTGCCTGGGAATTAATAGGGAACACTGAAGCTTTCTTT. Amino acids: CAWELIGNTEAFF.

At least ten counts were recorded for this clonotype. The chain combines TRBV7-8 with TRBJ1-1; D is unresolved. The ends were cut back, 4 bases at V and 0 bases at J, with 12 bases in the middle. Germline CDR1 reads SGHVS; CDR2 reads FQNEAQ. This CDR3 has 15 amino acids. The CDR3 coding sequence is TGTGCCAGCAGCTCTCTAAGCGGGGTGAACACTGAAGCTTTCTTT. Amino acid sequence: CASSSLSGVNTEAFF.

This clonotype has a count of ten or more. Sequence at one end of the junction differs from germline and may be a read error. This chain joins TRBV9 and TRBJ2-1; a possible D gene is TRBD2 (5 bases). CDR3 length equals 16 residues. Germline CDR1 and CDR2: SGDLS and YYNGEE. CDR3: CASSVVPGLSHNEQFF. The CDR3 DNA follows: TGTGCCAGCAGCGTAGTACCCGGACTCTCCCACAATGAGCAGTTCTTC.

This clonotype was picked up many times. The chain couples TRBV12-3 or TRBV12-4 to TRBJ2-3; 7 nucleotides match TRBD2. The CDR3 length is 18 residues. V shed 3 bases, J shed 2 bases, and the junction held 14 bases outside the gene matches. The CDR3 loop is CASSLGSTSVFNTDTQYF. The CDR3 DNA reads as TGTGCCAGCAGTTTGGGGAGTACTAGCGTTTTCAACACAGATACGCAGTATTTT.

This clonotype was observed at least ten times. This chain connects TRBV24-1 to TRBJ2-5; weak D call: TRBD1 (5 bases). The V and J ends lost 3 bases and 7 bases respectively, with 8 bases between them. Looked up from germline, CDR1 is KGHDR and CDR2 is SFDVKD. The CDR3 loop spans 12 amino acids. The CDR3 protein is CATSDPDRTQYF. CDR3 sequence (DNA): TGTGCCACCAGTGATCCCGACAGGACCCAGTACTTC.

Comment on this clonotype: Sequence at one end of the junction differs from germline and may be a read error. The chain links TRBV7-9 to TRBJ2-7; 10 nucleotides align to TRBD1. CDR1 and CDR2 (germline): SEHNR, FQNEAQ (reference sequence). This CDR3 has 15 residues. CDR3 amino acids: CASSRGQGGSYERYF. DNA of the CDR3: TGTGCCAGCAGCCGAGGACAGGGGGGGTCCTACGAGCGGTACTTC. Complete variable domain (other parts from reference TRBV7-9 and TRBJ2-7): DTGVSQNPRHKITKRGQNVTFRCDPISEHNRLYWYRQTLGQGPEFLTYFQNEAQLEKSRLLSDRFSAERPKGSFSTLEIQRTEQGDSAMYLCASSRGQGGSYERYFGPGTRLTVT.

The chain carries TRBV7-2 and TRBJ2-1; 11 bases agree with TRBD2. The CDR3 runs 15 residues. V was pared by 5 bases and J by 5 bases, with 5 bases of the junction left unmatched. CDR1 is SGHTA, CDR2 FQGNSA, per germline. The CDR3 spells CASSEGLAGHNEQFF. The CDR3 DNA is TGTGCCAGCAGCGAAGGACTAGCGGGCCACAATGAGCAGTTCTTC.

A remark on this clonotype: Sequence at one end of the junction differs from germline and may be a read error. This CDR3 is CASTFYRDRVAGSTIYF. In nucleotides, the CDR3 is TGTGCGAGCACCTTCTATCGGGACAGGGTCGCCGGAAGCACCATATATTTT. The chain uses TRBV6-1 and TRBJ1-3; 9 bases line up with TRBD1. The germline gives CDR1 MNHNS, CDR2 SASEGT. The CDR3 length is 17 residues.

This clonotype has at least ten counts. The chain employs TRBV15 and TRBJ1-6; D may be TRBD1 (6 bases). Germline values: CDR1 LNHNV, CDR2 YYDKDF (reference sequence). V was clipped by 11 bases and J by 1 base, with 15 bases between them. CDR3 length: 15 residues. CDR3 DNA sequence: TGTGCCGCTGGGGGCCCCAAGTCCTATAATTCACCCCTCCACTTT. Translated: CAAGGPKSYNSPLHF.

This clonotype was seen at least ten times. This chain connects TRBV20-1 to TRBJ2-7; 7 bases line up with TRBD2. V shed 1 base, J shed 4 bases, and the junction held 7 bases outside the gene matches. This CDR3 spans 14 amino acids. Germline V gene data show CDR1 as DFQATT and CDR2 as SNEGSKA (reference sequence). The CDR3 spells CSARGLAGRYEQYF. The CDR3 nucleotides read TGCAGTGCTAGAGGGTTAGCGGGCCGGTACGAGCAGTACTTC.

This clonotype was counted many times. The chain employs TRBV7-3 and TRBJ2-2; D is uncertain. Germline CDR1 is SGHTA and CDR2 is FQGTGA. Trimming stripped 9 bases from V and 7 bases from J, with 12 bases between. The CDR3 consists of 12 residues. The CDR3 loop reads CASSSSDGELFF. CDR3 bases: TGTGCCAGTTCTTCTTCGGACGGGGAGCTGTTTTTT.

This clonotype was observed at least ten times. This chain joins TRBV11-2 and TRBJ2-1, with 9 bases aligning to TRBD2. The trim removed 5 bases at V and 7 bases at J, leaving 9 bases unmatched. This CDR3 spans 15 amino acids. The germline CDR1 and CDR2 sequences are SGHAT and FQNNGV. CDR3 sequence: CASSRPGTSLNEQFF. For the CDR3, the DNA is TGTGCCAGCAGCCGGCCCGGGACTAGCCTTAATGAGCAGTTCTTC.

This clonotype was observed at least ten times. The chain links TRBV6-1 to TRBJ2-7, with D perhaps given as TRBD1 or TRBD2 (5 bases each). The length of the CDR3 is 14 residues. Germline lookup yields CDR1 MNHNS and CDR2 SASEGT. The V and J ends lost 5 bases and 7 bases respectively, with 18 bases between them. CDR3 coding DNA: TGTGCCAGCAGTCCCACGGGACGGCCTGGGGAGCAGTACTTC. As protein: CASSPTGRPGEQYF.

The genes are TRBV6-2 or TRBV6-3 and TRBJ1-1, with D perhaps TRBD1 (6 bases). V was shortened by 6 bases and J by 1 base, with 18 bases between the two germline ends. The germline V gene has CDR1 MNHEY and CDR2 SVGEGT. The CDR3 extends over 16 amino acids. CDR3 residues: CASRAQGHLKNTEAFF. CDR3 bases: TGTGCCAGCAGGGCCCAGGGACACTTAAAGAACACTGAAGCTTTCTTT.

This chain uses TRBV7-3 with TRBJ2-2; D call uncertain. Trimming removed 5 bases from V and 0 bases from J, with 10 bases in between. The CDR3 has 15 residues. Per germline, CDR1 SGHTA and CDR2 FQGTGA. The CDR3 sequence: CASSRTVANTGELFF. In DNA, the CDR3 is TGTGCCAGCAGCCGAACGGTAGCGAACACCGGGGAGCTGTTTTTT.